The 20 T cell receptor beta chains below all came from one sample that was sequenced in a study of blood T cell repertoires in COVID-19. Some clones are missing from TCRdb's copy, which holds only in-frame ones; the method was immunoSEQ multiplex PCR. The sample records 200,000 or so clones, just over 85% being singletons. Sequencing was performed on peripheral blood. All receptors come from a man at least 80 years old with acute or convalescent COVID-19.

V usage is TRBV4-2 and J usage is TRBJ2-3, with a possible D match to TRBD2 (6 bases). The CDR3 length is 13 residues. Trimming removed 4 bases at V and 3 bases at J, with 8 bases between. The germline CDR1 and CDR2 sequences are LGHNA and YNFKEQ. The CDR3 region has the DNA TGTGCCAGCAGCCTCGGGAGAACAGATACGCAGTATTTT. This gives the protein CASSLGRTDTQYF.

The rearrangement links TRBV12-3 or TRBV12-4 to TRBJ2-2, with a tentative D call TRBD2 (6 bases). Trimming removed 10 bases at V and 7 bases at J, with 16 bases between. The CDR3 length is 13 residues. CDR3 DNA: TGTGCCACCCAAGGAGCGGGCGGCGGGGAGCTGTTTTTT. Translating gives CATQGAGGGELFF.

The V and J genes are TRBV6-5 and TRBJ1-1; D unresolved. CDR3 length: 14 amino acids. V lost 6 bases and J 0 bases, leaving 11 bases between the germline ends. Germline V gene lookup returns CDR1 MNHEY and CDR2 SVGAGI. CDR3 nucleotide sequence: TGTGCCAGCAGACAAAAAGATTTGAACACTGAAGCTTTCTTT. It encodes CASRQKDLNTEAFF.

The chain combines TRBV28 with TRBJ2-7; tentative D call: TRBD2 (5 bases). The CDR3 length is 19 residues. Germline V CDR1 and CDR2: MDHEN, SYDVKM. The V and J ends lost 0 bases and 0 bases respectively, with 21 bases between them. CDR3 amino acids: CASSLWLDRPTKGSYEQYF. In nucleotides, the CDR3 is TGTGCCAGCAGTTTATGGCTAGATAGGCCGACTAAGGGCTCCTACGAGCAGTACTTC.

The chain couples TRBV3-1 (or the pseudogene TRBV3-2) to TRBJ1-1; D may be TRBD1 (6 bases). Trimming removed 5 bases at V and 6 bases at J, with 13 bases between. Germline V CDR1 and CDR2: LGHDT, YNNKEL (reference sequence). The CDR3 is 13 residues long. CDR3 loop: CASSKTGSAEAFF. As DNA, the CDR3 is TGTGCCAGCAGCAAAACAGGGAGCGCTGAAGCTTTCTTT.

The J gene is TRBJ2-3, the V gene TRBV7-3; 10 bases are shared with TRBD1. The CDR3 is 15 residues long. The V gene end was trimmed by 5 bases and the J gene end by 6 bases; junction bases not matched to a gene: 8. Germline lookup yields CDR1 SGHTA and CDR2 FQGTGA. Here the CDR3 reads CASSIPGQGTDTQYF. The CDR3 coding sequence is TGTGCCAGCAGCATCCCGGGACAGGGGACGGATACGCAGTATTTT.

As DNA, the CDR3 is TGCAGCGTTACAGCTGAGAGCTCCTACAATGAGCAGTTCTTC. Translation: CSVTAESSYNEQFF. The chain carries TRBV29-1 and TRBJ2-1; no reliable D call. V was shortened by 5 bases and J by 0 bases, with 11 bases between the two germline ends. CDR1 SQVTM and CDR2 ANQGSEA come from the germline V gene. The CDR3 length is 14 residues.

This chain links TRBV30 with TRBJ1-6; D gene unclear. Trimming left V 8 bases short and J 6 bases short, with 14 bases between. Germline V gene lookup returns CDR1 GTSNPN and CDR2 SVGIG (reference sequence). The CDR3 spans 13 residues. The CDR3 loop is CATRAGFNSPLHF. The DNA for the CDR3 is TGTGCCACGAGGGCCGGTTTTAATTCACCCCTCCACTTT.

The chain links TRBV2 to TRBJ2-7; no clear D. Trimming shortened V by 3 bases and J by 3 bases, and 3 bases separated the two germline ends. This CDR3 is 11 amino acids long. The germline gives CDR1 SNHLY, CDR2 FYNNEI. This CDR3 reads CASSDNYEQYF. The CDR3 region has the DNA TGTGCCAGCAGTGACAACTACGAGCAGTACTTC.

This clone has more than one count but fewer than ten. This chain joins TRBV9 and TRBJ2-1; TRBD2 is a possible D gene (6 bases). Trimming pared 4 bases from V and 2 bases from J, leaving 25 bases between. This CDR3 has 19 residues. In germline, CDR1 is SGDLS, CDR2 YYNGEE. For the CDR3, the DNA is TGTGCCAGCAGCTTGGCCGGGGGTAGCGTGGGTATGGCCTACAATGAGCAGTTCTTC. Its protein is CASSLAGGSVGMAYNEQFF.

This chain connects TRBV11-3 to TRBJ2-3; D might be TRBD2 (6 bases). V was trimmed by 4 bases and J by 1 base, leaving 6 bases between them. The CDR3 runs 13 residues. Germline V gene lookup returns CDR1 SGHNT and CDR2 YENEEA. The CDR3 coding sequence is TGTGCCAGCAGCTGGGGGGGCACAGATACGCAGTATTTT. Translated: CASSWGGTDTQYF.

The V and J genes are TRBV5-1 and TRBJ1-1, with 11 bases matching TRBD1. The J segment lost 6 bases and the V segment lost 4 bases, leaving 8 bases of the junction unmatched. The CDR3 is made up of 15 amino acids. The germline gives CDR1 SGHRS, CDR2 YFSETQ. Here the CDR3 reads CASSTDRGRKAEAFF. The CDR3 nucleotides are TGCGCCAGCAGCACGGACAGGGGGCGCAAGGCTGAAGCTTTCTTT.

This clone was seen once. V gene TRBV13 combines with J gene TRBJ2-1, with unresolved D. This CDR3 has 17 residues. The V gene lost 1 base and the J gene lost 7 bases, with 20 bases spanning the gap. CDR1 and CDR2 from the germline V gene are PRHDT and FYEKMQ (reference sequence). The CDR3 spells CASSLALAAGVTNEQFF. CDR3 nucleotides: TGTGCCAGCAGCTTAGCGTTGGCCGCCGGAGTAACAAATGAGCAGTTCTTC.

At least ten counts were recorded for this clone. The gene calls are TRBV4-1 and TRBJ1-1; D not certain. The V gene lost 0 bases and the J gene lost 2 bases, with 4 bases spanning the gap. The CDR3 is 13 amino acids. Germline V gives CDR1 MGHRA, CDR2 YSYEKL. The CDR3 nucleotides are TGCGCCAGCAGCCAAGAGCGTAACACTGAAGCTTTCTTT. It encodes CASSQERNTEAFF.

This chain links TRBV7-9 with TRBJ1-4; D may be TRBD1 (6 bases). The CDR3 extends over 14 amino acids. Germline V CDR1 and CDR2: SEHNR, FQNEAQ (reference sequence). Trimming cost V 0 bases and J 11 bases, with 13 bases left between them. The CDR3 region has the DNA TGTGCCAGCAGCTTAGCGGCGGTGGGGGCGAAACTGTTTTTT. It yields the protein CASSLAAVGAKLFF.

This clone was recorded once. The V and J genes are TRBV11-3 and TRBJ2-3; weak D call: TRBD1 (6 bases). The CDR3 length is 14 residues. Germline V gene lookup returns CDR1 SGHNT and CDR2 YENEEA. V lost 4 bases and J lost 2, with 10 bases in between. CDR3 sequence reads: CASSSGQITDTQYF. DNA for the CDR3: TGTGCCAGCAGCTCTGGACAGATCACAGATACGCAGTATTTT.

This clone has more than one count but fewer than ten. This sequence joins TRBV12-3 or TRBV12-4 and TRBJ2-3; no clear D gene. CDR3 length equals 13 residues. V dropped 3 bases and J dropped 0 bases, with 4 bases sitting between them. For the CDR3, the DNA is TGTGCCAGCAGTTTCGGGAGCACAGATACGCAGTATTTT. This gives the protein CASSFGSTDTQYF.

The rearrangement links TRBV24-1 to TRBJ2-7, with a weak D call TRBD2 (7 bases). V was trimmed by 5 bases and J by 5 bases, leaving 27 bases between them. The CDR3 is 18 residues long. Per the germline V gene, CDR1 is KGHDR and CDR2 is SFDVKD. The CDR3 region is CATSVLYRGGEQKDEQYF. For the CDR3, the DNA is TGTGCCACCAGTGTCCTTTACCGAGGGGGGGAGCAAAAGGACGAGCAGTACTTC.

The CDR3 nucleotides are TGTGCCAGCAGCCGAACAGGAAGGGCCGCGGAGACCCAGTACTTC. Its translation is CASSRTGRAAETQYF. This sequence joins TRBV11-3 and TRBJ2-5; perhaps TRBD1 as D (5 bases). The V gene's germline CDR1 is SGHNT and CDR2 YENEEA. The CDR3 loop spans 15 amino acids. With 5 bases removed from V and 5 bases from J, the gap between germline ends came to 18 bases.

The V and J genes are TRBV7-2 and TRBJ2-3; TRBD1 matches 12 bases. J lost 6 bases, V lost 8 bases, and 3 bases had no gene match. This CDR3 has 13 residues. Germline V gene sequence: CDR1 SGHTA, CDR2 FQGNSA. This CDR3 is CASRDRGLDTQYF. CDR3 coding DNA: TGTGCCAGCCGGGACAGGGGGCTTGATACGCAGTATTTT.